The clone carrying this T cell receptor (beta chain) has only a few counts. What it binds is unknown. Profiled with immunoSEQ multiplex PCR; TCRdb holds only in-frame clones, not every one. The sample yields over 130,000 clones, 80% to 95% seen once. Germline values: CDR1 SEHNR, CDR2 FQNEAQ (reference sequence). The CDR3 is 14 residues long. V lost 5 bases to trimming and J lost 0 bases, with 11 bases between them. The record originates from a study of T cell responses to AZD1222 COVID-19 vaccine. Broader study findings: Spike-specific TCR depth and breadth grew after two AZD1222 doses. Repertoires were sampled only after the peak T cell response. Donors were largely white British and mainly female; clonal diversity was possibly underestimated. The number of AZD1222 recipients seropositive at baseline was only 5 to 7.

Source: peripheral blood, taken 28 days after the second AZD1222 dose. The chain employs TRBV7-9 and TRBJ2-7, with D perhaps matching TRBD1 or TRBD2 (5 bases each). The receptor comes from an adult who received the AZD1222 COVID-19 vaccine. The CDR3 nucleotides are TGTGCCAGCAGCCTCACCGGGACCTCCTACGAGCAGTACTTC. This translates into CASSLTGTSYEQYF.